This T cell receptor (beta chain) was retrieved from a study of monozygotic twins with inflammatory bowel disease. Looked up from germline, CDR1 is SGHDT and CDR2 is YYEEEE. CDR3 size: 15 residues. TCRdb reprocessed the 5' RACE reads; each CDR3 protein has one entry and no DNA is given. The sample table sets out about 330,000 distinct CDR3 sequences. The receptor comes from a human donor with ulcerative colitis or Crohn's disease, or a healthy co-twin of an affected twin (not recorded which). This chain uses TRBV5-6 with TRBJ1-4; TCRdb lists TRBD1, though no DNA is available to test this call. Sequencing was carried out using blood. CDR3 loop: CASSAVRQGGEKLFF.